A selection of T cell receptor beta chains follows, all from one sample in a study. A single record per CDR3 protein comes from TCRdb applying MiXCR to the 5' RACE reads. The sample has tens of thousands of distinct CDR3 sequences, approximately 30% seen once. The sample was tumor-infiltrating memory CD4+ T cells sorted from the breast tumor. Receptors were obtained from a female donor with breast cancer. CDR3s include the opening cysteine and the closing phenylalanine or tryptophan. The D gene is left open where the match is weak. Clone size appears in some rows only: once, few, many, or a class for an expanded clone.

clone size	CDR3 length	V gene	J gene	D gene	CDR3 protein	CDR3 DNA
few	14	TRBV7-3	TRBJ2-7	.	CASSLTSSGAEQYF	TGTGCCAGCAGCTTAACAAGTTCGGGGGCCGAGCAGTACTTC
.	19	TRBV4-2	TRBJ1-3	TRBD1	CTSSQVTSHRGDFGNTIYF	TGTACCAGCAGCCAAGTTACGAGTCACAGGGGAGACTTTGGAAACACCATATATTTT
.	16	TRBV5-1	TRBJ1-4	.	CASSLESGTINERLFF	TGCGCCAGCAGCTTGGAGTCCGGGACAATTAATGAAAGACTGTTTTTT
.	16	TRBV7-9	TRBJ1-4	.	CASSTGLGRLNEKLFF	TGTGCCAGCAGCACAGGACTGGGGAGACTGAACGAAAAACTGTTTTTT
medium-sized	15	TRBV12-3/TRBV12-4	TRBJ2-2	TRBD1	CASSLGQGNTGELFF	TGTGCCAGCAGTTTGGGACAGGGGAATACCGGGGAGCTGTTTTTT
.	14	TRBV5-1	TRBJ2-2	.	CASSLVQGTGELFF	TGCGCCAGCAGCTTGGTGCAGGGCACCGGGGAGCTGTTTTTT
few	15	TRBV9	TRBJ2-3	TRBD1	CASSTGTGGTDTQYF	TGTGCCAGCAGCACCGGGACAGGGGGCACAGATACGCAGTATTTT
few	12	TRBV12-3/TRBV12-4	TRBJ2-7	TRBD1	CASSRGQEQQYF	TGTGCCAGCAGCCGAGGACAGGAGCAACAGTACTTC
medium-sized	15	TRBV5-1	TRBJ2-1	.	CASSLTLAGTNEQFF	TGCGCCAGCAGCTTGACGCTTGCGGGCACCAATGAGCAGTTCTTC
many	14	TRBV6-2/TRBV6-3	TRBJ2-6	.	CASLGAAGANVLTF	TGTGCCAGTCTCGGTGCGGCTGGGGCCAACGTCCTGACTTTC
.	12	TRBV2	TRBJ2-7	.	CATGKSTYEQYF	TGTGCCACCGGGAAGTCGACCTACGAGCAGTACTTC
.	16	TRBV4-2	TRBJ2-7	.	CASSQELGQGQGEQYF	TGTGCCAGCAGCCAAGAATTGGGGCAGGGGCAAGGCGAGCAGTACTTC
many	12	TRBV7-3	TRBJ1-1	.	CASSSSGTEAFF	TGTGCCAGCAGCTCCTCGGGAACTGAAGCTTTCTTT
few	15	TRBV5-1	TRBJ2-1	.	CASSSVRGLDNEQFF	TGCGCCAGCAGCTCGGTACGGGGACTGGACAATGAGCAGTTCTTC
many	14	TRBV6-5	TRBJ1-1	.	CASMDGETNTEAFF	TGTGCCTCCATGGACGGCGAAACGAACACTGAAGCTTTCTTT
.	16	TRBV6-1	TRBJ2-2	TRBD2	CASSERTSGITGELFF	TGTGCCAGCAGTGAAAGGACTAGCGGGATCACCGGGGAGCTGTTTTTT
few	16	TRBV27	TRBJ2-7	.	CASSYSRRWSSYEQYF	TGTGCCAGCAGTTACTCCCGGCGGTGGAGCTCCTACGAGCAGTACTTC
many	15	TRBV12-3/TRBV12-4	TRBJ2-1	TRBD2	CASSAGLAVYNEQFF	TGTGCCAGCAGCGCCGGACTAGCCGTCTACAATGAGCAGTTCTTC
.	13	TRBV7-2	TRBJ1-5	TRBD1	CASSGQGQGAQHF	TGTGCCAGCAGCGGCCAAGGTCAGGGGGCCCAGCATTTT
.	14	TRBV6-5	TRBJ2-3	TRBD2	CASSYTPGLDKQYF	TGTGCCAGCAGTTATACCCCGGGACTAGATAAGCAGTATTTT
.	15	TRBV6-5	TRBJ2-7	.	CASSYFRGSSYEQYF	TGTGCCAGCAGTTACTTCCGAGGGTCCTCCTACGAGCAGTACTTC
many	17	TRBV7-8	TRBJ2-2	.	CASSLVVRTMFPGELFF	TGTGCCAGCAGCTTAGTTGTCCGGACTATGTTTCCCGGGGAGCTGTTTTTT
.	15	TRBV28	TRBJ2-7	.	CASWTVRSGRYEQYF	TGTGCCAGCTGGACAGTAAGGAGCGGTCGGTACGAGCAGTACTTC
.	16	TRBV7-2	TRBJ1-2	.	CASSSIIGGRGYGYTF	TGTGCCAGCAGCTCCATCATCGGGGGGCGCGGATATGGCTACACCTTC
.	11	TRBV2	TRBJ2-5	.	CASSRGETQYF	TGTGCCAGCAGTCGTGGGGAGACCCAGTACTTC
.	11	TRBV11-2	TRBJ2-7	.	CASSLETEQYF	TGTGCCAGCAGCTTAGAAACAGAGCAGTACTTC
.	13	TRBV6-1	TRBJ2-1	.	CASSEGFYNEQFF	TGTGCCAGCAGTGAAGGATTCTACAATGAGCAGTTCTTC
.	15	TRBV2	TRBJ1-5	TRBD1	CASSEGTGEGQPQHF	TGTGCCAGCAGTGAGGGGACAGGGGAAGGTCAGCCCCAGCATTTT
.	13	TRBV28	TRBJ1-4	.	CASTIGVAGKLFF	TGTGCCAGCACTATCGGGGTAGCGGGAAAACTGTTTTTT
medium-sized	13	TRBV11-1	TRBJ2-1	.	CASSPTSYNEQFF	TGTGCCAGCAGCCCCACCTCCTACAATGAGCAGTTCTTC
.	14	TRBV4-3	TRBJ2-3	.	CASSPTVNTDTQYF	TGCGCCAGCAGCCCGACAGTTAACACAGATACGCAGTATTTT
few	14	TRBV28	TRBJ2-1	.	CASTPMGGGNEQFF	TGTGCCAGCACCCCGATGGGGGGAGGCAATGAGCAGTTCTTC
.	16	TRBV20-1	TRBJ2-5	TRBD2	CSARGRTSGVRETQYF	TGCAGTGCTAGAGGCAGGACTAGCGGGGTACGGGAGACCCAGTACTTC
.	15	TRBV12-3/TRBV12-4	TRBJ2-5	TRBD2	CASSLDSGGRETQYF	TGTGCCAGCAGTTTGGATAGCGGGGGGAGGGAGACCCAGTACTTC
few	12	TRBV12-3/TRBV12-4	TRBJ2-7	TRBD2	CATGQRELEQYF	TGTGCCACAGGACAGCGGGAGCTCGAGCAGTACTTC
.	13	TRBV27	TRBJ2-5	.	CASSKEWQETQYF	TGTGCCAGCAGTAAGGAGTGGCAAGAGACCCAGTACTTC
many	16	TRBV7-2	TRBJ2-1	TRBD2	CASSFSLAGAYNEQFF	TGTGCCAGCAGCTTTTCGCTAGCGGGAGCGTACAATGAGCAGTTCTTC